The text below deals with one T cell receptor beta chain. This CDR3 spans 17 amino acids. V was cut by 3 bases and J by 1 base, with 20 bases left in between. Germline-derived CDR1 and CDR2 are DFQATT and SNEGSKA (reference sequence). This sample is drawn from a study of control samples from healthy donors and cancer patients. Assay used: immunoSEQ multiplex PCR; TCRdb lists only in-frame clones, some missing. The table records 110,000 or so clones, around 88% of them present only once. The TCR was taken from a woman between 45 and 60 years old in good health. Sequenced material: blood. The chain links TRBV20-1 to TRBJ2-3; D is perhaps TRBD1 or TRBD2 (5 bases each). The CDR3 bases are TGCAGTGCTAGTCGGGACGTAGGCAGTCGGGGCACAGATACGCAGTATTTT. Its protein product is CSASRDVGSRGTDTQYF.